This TCR beta chain emerged from a study of shared clonotypes between healthy human individuals (dated by TCRdb to about 2020). Study-level background: A few men and a couple of women, aged 18 to 49 years, made up the cohort. For each donor, CD4 naive and CD4 memory were each given three plates, CD8 naive was given two plates, and CD8 memory was given one plate. The study deeply sequenced blood TCR repertoires of five healthy adults to estimate repertoire size and the extent of clonotype sharing between individuals. Libraries were prepared and TCR repertoires were sequenced by different laboratories using diverse techniques, in order to increase sequencing depth and limit assay-specific biases. Leukapheresis yielded between about 0.94 and 9.5 billion PBMCs per donor.

The paper as a whole reports these results and caveats: Larger estimated clonotype richness was generally found for naive subsets than for memory subsets. When several donors were compared, the shared fraction of clonotypes was 5% to 6.5% for naive CD4, 3.5% to 4% for naive CD8, more than 2% for memory CD4, and roughly 0.4% for memory CD8. Even with the large sequencing depth, rarefaction of the sorted-subset datasets indicated that sequencing was incomplete. Sampling was restricted to blood, and TCR repertoires in tissues likely differ from the TCR repertoires found in blood. Pairwise subsampling indicated that sequencing depth was expected to affect the degree of clonotype sharing among donors. Because the study included a small number of donors, the genetic and exposure-history diversity represented was limited. Compared with non-shared clonotypes, clonotypes shared by all four sorted-subset donors had higher generation probabilities.

The junction shows trimming of 4 bases on V and 4 bases on J, plus 13 bases between the germline ends. Based on the germline V gene, the CDR1 and CDR2 sequences are MGHDK and SYGVNS. The CDR3 measures 14 amino acids from cysteine to phenylalanine. Only the CDR3 DNA stays, 42 bases, in frame from base 1. In the case of this clone: Its binding antigen is unknown. One base away there is no much larger clone; base qualities are not given.

The donors were healthy, HIV-negative adults who had no recently reported acute infections or vaccinations. Only Caucasian adults living in Nashville, Tennessee, USA were represented among the donors. CD4+ T cells were enriched by magnetic negative selection; naive cells were then positively selected on CD45RA, and the negative fraction formed the memory subset. Blood was collected by leukapheresis, and PBMCs were isolated by Ficoll-Histopaque density gradient centrifugation and then cryopreserved in liquid nitrogen vapor phase. Purity and quantity of every magnetically sorted T cell population were checked by analytical flow cytometry. Genomic DNA was isolated from every sorted fraction and measured by UV absorbance on a Nanodrop 2000c. Using the deep immunoSEQ assay, multiplex PCR amplified TCR CDR3 regions from genomic DNA. Extracted genomic DNA from each cell subset was distributed evenly across all wells of several immunoSEQ 96-well plates, and each plate was treated as a replicate. For sorted subsets, each replicate PCR was loaded with about 0.2 ug genomic DNA, equivalent to about 30,000 T cell genomes. Purified libraries were quantified with a Qubit 3.0 fluorometer, sized on a Bioanalyzer 2100, and re-quantified with the KAPA Library Quantification kit. Every immunoSEQ 96-well plate was sequenced on a separate single-read 150-cycle Illumina NextSeq 550 flow cell. In the authors' own workflow: Because only junctional sequences without quality scores were contained in the immunoSEQ output, filtering matching that applied to full-length reads could not be performed. To assign V/J genes and CDR3, sequences were annotated using PyIR, a Python wrapper for IgBLAST v1.9, with IMGT germline references. Reads with weak V/J assignments (E-value above 1e-6), missing CDR3, stop codons, out-of-frame junctions, or ambiguous translated residues were removed. V3J clonotypes were defined as sequences sharing the same inferred V gene, J gene, and CDR3 amino acid sequence. To compute the percentage overlap between repertoires, the number of shared unique clonotypes was divided by the size of the smaller repertoire. Three approaches were used to assess repertoire richness: RTK rarefaction, the Chao1 estimator, and Recon v2.1 estimates of unobserved clonotypes. Generation probabilities for all TCRbeta clonotypes obtained by the gDNA method from a few donors were computed using OLGA. Imported from immuneACCESS, the table was reduced by TCRdb to in-frame sequences with V and J called. These copies leave out some clones; in studies compared against another copy, an unresolved V gene accounts for under half, and the cause of the remainder is not known. From that table come the V and J calls and clone size; the DNA was used to work out D and trimming. The sample yields approximately 1.5 million clones; 97% to 99% were counted once. Jointly, the top ten make up approximately 0.4% of the sample.

The receptor chain draws on TRBV25-1 and TRBJ1-2; a tentative D match to TRBD1 spans 5 bases. Sequencing was done on a sample of naive CD4+ T cells sorted from blood. Sample cell subset or site, as interpreted from the label and publication: CD45RA+ positively selected. This TCR derives from a man between 25 and 39 years old in good health. The CDR3 reads CASSGLGPAYGYTF. The nucleotide sequence is TGTGCCAGCAGTGGCCTGGGACCGGCCTATGGCTACACCTTC.